This passage covers 15 T cell receptor beta chains from one sample sequenced in a study of cytomegalovirus exposure and HLA in healthy donors (dated by TCRdb to the late 2010s). The method behind the library was the immunoSEQ multiplex PCR assay. For the multiplex PCR, a mixture combining 60 forward primers for TCR Vbeta segments and 13 reverse primers for TCR Jbeta segments was used. In its TCRdb copy, this immuneACCESS table keeps in-frame sequences only and misses some clones. Where compared with another copy, unresolved V genes explain less than half of these, and the others have no known cause. A total of 150,000 to 200,000 clones appear in this sample, 60% to 80% of them only once. The leading ten clones occupy around 3.1% of the sample. Sample: PBMCs. Receptors were obtained from a female donor in good health and CMV-seronegative.

The chain links TRBV28 to TRBJ2-1; maybe TRBD1 (5 bases). The CDR3 totals 15 residues. CDR1 and CDR2 (germline): MDHEN, SYDVKM. Deletions cut 3 bases from V and 5 bases from J, with 14 bases between. For the CDR3, the DNA is TGTGCCAGCAGTTTGGGGCAGGTACCTAACAATGAGCAGTTCTTC. Translated: CASSLGQVPNNEQFF.

The J gene is TRBJ1-2, the V gene TRBV4-3; D unclear. Trimming cost V 0 bases and J 4 bases, with 15 bases left between them. This CDR3 contains 16 residues. Looked up from germline, CDR1 is LGHNA and CDR2 is YSLEER. The CDR3 DNA is TGCGCCAGCAGCCAAGAGAGAACAGCTGTCTCCTATGGCTACACCTTC. Translated: CASSQERTAVSYGYTF.

The gene calls are TRBV4-3 and TRBJ1-1, with 9 positions matching TRBD1. This CDR3 has 17 residues. Germline V gene lookup returns CDR1 LGHNA and CDR2 YSLEER. Germline trimming cut 0 bases from V and 7 bases from J; bases unmatched to any gene: 12. CDR3 sequence reads: CASSQDSGQGSLYEAFF. DNA of the CDR3: TGCGCCAGCAGCCAAGATTCTGGACAGGGGAGCCTCTATGAAGCTTTCTTT.

CDR3 sequence (DNA): TGTGCCAGTAGTCCCGGAGTGGGAGATACGCAGTATTTT. Protein: CASSPGVGDTQYF. The V gene is TRBV19, the J gene TRBJ2-3; no reliable D call. CDR3 length: 13 residues. The V end was cut by 5 bases, the J end by 5 bases, with 11 bases between. Germline CDR1 reads LNHDA; CDR2 reads SQIVND (reference sequence).

The chain has TRBV5-1 and TRBJ2-3, with 12 bases that match TRBD2. Trimming cost V 5 bases and J 0 bases; bases outside gene matches: 7. Germline V lookup: CDR1 SGHRS, CDR2 YFSETQ. CDR3 length: 17 residues. The CDR3 sequence: CASRQTSGGTSTDTQYF. For the CDR3, the DNA is TGCGCCAGCAGGCAGACTAGCGGGGGTACTAGCACAGATACGCAGTATTTT. Full variable domain (remainder filled in from reference TRBV5-1 and TRBJ2-3): KAGVTQTPRYLIKTRGQQVTLSCSPISGHRSVSWYQQTPGQGLQFLFEYFSETQRNKGNFPGRFSGRQFSNSRSEMNVSTLELGDSALYLCASRQTSGGTSTDTQYFGPGTRLTVL.

The V gene is TRBV7-3, the J gene TRBJ1-6; the D is unclear. CDR3 length: 14 residues. Germline values: CDR1 SGHTA, CDR2 FQGTGA. V was shortened by 3 bases and J by 8 bases, with 11 bases between the two germline ends. For the CDR3, the DNA is TGTGCCAGCAGCTTTGGAGGAAACGATTCACCCCTCCACTTT. This translates into CASSFGGNDSPLHF.

The table lists this clone with a few counts. The chain combines TRBV7-9 with TRBJ2-5; TRBD1 is a possible D gene (6 bases). V gave up 7 bases and J gave up 4 bases, with 10 bases separating them. Germline values: CDR1 SEHNR, CDR2 FQNEAQ (reference sequence). The CDR3 length is 12 residues. Written as DNA, the CDR3 is TGTGCCAGCAAAGGGGGATTAGAGACCCAGTACTTC. Protein: CASKGGLETQYF.

J is TRBJ2-2 and V is TRBV4-2; 10 nucleotides line up with TRBD1. Trimming took 0 bases from V and 7 from J; bases not matched to a gene: 5. This CDR3 contains 16 residues. CDR1 and CDR2 from the germline V gene are LGHNA and YNFKEQ. The CDR3 spells CASSQDRTGGIGELFF. The DNA for the CDR3 is TGTGCCAGCAGCCAAGATCGGACAGGGGGAATCGGGGAGCTGTTTTTT.

V and J are TRBV11-1 and TRBJ2-7, with 8 bases that match TRBD1. V lost 5 bases, J lost 4 bases, and 7 bases stayed unmatched. The CDR3 consists of 14 residues. In germline, CDR1 is SGHAT, CDR2 FQDESV (reference sequence). The CDR3 nucleotides read TGTGCCAGCAGCCCCAGGGGGCCTCTGTACGAGCAGTACTTC. This translates into CASSPRGPLYEQYF.

Remarks on this clone: The same CDR3 arises from other DNA sequences in this sample as well. The chain recombines TRBV5-6 with TRBJ2-3; D is undetermined. The CDR3 covers 14 residues. Looked up from germline, CDR1 is SGHDT and CDR2 is YYEEEE. Trimming cost V 5 bases and J 0 bases, with 10 bases left between them. The CDR3 here is CASSSPGSTDTQYF. The CDR3 DNA is TGTGCCAGCAGTTCCCCCGGGAGCACAGATACGCAGTATTTT.

V is TRBV7-2 and J is TRBJ2-3; TRBD2 matches 8 bases. Germline V lookup: CDR1 SGHTA, CDR2 FQGNSA. J gave up 2 bases and V 0 bases, and 16 bases lay outside the gene matches. The CDR3 is 20 amino acids. For the CDR3, the DNA is TGTGCCAGCAGCTTAGCCATATTGGGTAGCGGGGTGCGCGTCACAGATACGCAGTATTTT. Amino acids: CASSLAILGSGVRVTDTQYF.

This clone was detected once. This chain connects TRBV20-1 to TRBJ2-1; tentative D call: TRBD1 (5 bases). The CDR3 totals 10 residues. The germline CDR1 and CDR2 sequences are DFQATT and SNEGSKA (reference sequence). V gave up 3 bases and J gave up 13 bases, with 10 bases separating them. The CDR3 DNA reads as TGCAGTGCTAGCGACAGTGAACAGTTCTTC. It is translated as CSASDSEQFF.

The V call is TRBV12-5, the J call TRBJ2-2, with 14 bases matching TRBD2. The CDR3 consists of 19 residues. Germline V gene lookup returns CDR1 LGHNT and CDR2 FRNRAP. V shed 3 bases, J shed 5 bases, and the junction held 11 bases outside the gene matches. The CDR3: CASGFKYGTSGRSTGELFF. CDR3 bases: TGTGCTAGTGGTTTCAAATACGGGACTAGCGGGAGATCAACCGGGGAGCTGTTTTTT.

The chain employs TRBV7-2 and TRBJ1-1; 7 bases line up with TRBD1. The CDR3 is 16 residues long. Germline-derived CDR1 and CDR2 are SGHTA and FQGNSA. Trimming at V came to 11 bases and at J to 0 bases, leaving 15 bases not matched to a gene. For the CDR3, the DNA is TGTGCCGTTCTACAGGGGAGTCACAGAATGAACACTGAAGCTTTCTTT. This gives the protein CAVLQGSHRMNTEAFF.

The gene calls are TRBV11-1 and TRBJ2-7; TRBD1 matches at 7 bases. Trimming took 1 base from V and 4 from J; bases not matched to a gene: 4. The germline V gene encodes CDR1 SGHAT and CDR2 FQDESV (reference sequence). This CDR3 is built from 14 residues. The CDR3 loop reads CASSLGGQPYEQYF. As DNA, the CDR3 is TGTGCCAGCAGCTTAGGGGGACAGCCTTACGAGCAGTACTTC. Full variable domain (rest looked up from reference TRBV11-1 and TRBJ2-7): EAEVAQSPRYKITEKSQAVAFWCDPISGHATLYWYRQILGQGPELLVQFQDESVVDDSQLPKDRFSAERLKGVDSTLKIQPAELGDSAMYLCASSLGGQPYEQYFGPGTRLTVT.